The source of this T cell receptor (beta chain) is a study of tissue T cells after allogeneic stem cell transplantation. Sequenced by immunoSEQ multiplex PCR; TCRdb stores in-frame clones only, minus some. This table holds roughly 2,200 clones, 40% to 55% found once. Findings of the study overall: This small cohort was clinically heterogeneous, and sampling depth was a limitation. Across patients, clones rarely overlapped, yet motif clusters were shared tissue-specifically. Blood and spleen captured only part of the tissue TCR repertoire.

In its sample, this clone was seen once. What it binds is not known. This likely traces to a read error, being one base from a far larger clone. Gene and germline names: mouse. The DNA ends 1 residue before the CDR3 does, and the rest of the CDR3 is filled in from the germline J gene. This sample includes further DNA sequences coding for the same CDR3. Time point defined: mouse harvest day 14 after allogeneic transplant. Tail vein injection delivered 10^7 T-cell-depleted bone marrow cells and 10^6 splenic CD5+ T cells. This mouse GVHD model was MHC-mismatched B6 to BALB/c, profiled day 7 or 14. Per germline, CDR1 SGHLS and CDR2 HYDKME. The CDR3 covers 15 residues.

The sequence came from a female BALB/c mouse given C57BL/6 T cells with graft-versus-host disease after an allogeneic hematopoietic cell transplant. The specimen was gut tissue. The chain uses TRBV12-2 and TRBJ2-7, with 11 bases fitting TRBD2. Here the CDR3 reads CPSSPDWGASNEQYF. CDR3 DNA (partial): TGTCCCAGCTCGCCGGACTGGGGGGCTTCCAATGAACAGTAC.